This T cell receptor beta chain was documented in a study (dated by TCRdb to the mid-2010s). This clonotype was seen only a few times. Its target antigen remains unknown. No base qualities exist here, and no much larger clone lies one base off it. The receptor library was made with RT-PCR. The reads were generated on an Illumina MiSeq. In-frame beta chains were kept once TCRdb had trimmed the public reads at Q25 with fastp and called clones with MiXCR. Entries that share a CDR3 protein sequence are merged under the most common genes and DNA. Present in this sample are about 700,000 distinct CDR3 sequences, about 14% of which were seen just once. The ten most abundant clones make up roughly 3.9% of the sample. The TCR comes from a female donor in good health, serving as a healthy control. Sequences were obtained from memory CD4+ T cells from blood.

The CDR3 protein is CASSLNRGRTDTQYF. The base sequence is TGCGCCAGCAGCTTGAACAGGGGACGTACAGATACGCAGTATTTT. The rearrangement combines TRBV5-1 with TRBJ2-3; 7 central nucleotides agree with TRBD1. Measured from the cysteine to the phenylalanine, the CDR3 is 15 residues long. Only the CDR3 part of the read is kept: 45 bases, read in frame from the first base. CDR1 SGHRS and CDR2 YFSETQ were looked up in the germline V gene. V ends up 1 base short and J 3 bases short, with an unmatched junction base count of 5.